This paragraph reports one T cell receptor (beta chain). The antigen is not known. These data come from a study of T cell responses to AZD1222 COVID-19 vaccine. Second-dose intervals of approximately 4 or approximately 12 weeks were pooled. Germline values: CDR1 SNHLY, CDR2 FYNNEI. This CDR3 has 14 residues. The V and J ends lost 7 bases and 2 bases, in that order; junction bases with no gene match: 7. The table came from immunoSEQ multiplex PCR; TCRdb's copy has only in-frame clones and leaves some out. Of 95,000 to 150,000 clones listed, just over 90% are singletons. Whole-study findings and limits: White British people made up most donors, females outnumbered males, and clonal diversity was possibly underestimated. The repertoires were collected only after the peak T cell response.

The sequence came from an adult who received the AZD1222 COVID-19 vaccine. The chain couples TRBV2 to TRBJ1-2, with 7 positions matching TRBD1. Sequenced material: peripheral blood, taken 28 days after the second AZD1222 dose. CDR3 nucleotides: TGTGCCAGCACCATTCAGGGGGTCAACTATGGCTACACCTTC. Translation: CASTIQGVNYGYTF. The variable domain in full, with the rest retrieved from reference TRBV2 and TRBJ1-2, is EPEVTQTPSHQVTQMGQEVILRCVPISNHLYFYWYRQILGQKVEFLVSFYNNEISEKSEIFDDQFSVERPDGSNFTLKIRSTKLEDSAMYFCASTIQGVNYGYTFGSGTRLTVV.